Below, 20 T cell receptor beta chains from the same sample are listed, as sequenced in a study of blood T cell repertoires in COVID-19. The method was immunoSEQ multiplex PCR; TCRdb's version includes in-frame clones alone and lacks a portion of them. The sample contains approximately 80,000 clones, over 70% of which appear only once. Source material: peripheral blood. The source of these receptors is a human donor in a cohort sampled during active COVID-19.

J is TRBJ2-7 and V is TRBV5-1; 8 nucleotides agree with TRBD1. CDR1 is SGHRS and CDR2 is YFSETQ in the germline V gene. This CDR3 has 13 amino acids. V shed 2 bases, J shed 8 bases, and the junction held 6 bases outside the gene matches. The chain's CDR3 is CASSFGQGSKQYF. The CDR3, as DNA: TGCGCCAGCAGCTTTGGACAGGGTAGTAAGCAGTACTTC.

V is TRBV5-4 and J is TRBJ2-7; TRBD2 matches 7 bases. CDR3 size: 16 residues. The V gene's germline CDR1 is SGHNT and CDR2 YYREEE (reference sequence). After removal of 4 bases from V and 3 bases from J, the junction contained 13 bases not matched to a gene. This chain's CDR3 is CASSPGVGSGYYEQYF. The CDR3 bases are TGTGCCAGCAGCCCGGGGGTGGGTAGCGGGTACTACGAGCAGTACTTC.

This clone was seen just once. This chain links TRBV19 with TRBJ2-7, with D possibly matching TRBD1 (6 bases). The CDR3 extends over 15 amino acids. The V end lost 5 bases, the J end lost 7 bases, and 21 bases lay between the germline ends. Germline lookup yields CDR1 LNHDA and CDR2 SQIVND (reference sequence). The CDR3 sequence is CASSRRTAALGEQYF. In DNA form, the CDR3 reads TGTGCCAGTAGTCGCAGGACAGCGGCCCTCGGAGAGCAGTACTTC.

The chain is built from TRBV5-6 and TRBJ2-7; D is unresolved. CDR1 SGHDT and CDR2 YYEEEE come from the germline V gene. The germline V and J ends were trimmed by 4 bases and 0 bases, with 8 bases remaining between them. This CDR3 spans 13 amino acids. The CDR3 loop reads CASSPRVSYEQYF. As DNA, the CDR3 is TGTGCCAGCAGCCCCCGGGTCTCCTACGAGCAGTACTTC.

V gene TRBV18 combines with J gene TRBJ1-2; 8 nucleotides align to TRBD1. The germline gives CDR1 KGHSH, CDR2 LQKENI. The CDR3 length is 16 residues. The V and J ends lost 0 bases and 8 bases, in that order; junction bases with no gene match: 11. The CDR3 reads CASSPPIGQGKGGYTF. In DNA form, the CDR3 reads TGTGCCAGCTCACCACCGATTGGACAGGGCAAGGGCGGCTACACCTTC.

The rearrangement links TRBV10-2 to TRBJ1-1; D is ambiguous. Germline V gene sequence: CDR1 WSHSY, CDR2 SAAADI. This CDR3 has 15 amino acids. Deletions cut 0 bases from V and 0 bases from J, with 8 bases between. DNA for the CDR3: TGCGCCAGCAGTGAGTCGAGGAGGATGAACACTGAAGCTTTCTTT. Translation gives CASSESRRMNTEAFF.

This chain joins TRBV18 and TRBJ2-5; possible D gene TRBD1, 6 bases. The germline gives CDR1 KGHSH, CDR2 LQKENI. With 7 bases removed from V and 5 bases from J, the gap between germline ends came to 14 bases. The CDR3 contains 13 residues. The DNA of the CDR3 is TGTGCCAGCTTCCCAGGGGCTTGGGAGACCCAGTACTTC. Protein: CASFPGAWETQYF.

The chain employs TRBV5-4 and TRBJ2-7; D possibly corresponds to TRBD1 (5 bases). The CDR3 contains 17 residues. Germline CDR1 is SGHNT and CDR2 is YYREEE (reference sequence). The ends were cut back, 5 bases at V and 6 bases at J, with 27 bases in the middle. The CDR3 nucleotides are TGTGCCAGCAGTCTGCTTGTTGGGGCACGAGAAATCGGCGAGCAGTACTTC. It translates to CASSLLVGAREIGEQYF.

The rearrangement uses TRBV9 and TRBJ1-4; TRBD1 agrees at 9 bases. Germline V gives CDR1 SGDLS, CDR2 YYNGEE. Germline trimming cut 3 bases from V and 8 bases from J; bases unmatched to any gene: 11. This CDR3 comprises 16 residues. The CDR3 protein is CASSAHRGLDLEKLFF. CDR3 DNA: TGTGCCAGCAGCGCCCACAGGGGGCTCGATTTGGAAAAACTGTTTTTT.

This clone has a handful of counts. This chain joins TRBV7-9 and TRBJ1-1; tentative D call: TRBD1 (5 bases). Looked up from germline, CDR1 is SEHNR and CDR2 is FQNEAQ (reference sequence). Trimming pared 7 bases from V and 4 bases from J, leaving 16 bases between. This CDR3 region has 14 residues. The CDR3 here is CASNSRGGTTEAFF. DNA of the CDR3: TGTGCCAGCAACTCCCGGGGGGGGACCACTGAAGCTTTCTTT.

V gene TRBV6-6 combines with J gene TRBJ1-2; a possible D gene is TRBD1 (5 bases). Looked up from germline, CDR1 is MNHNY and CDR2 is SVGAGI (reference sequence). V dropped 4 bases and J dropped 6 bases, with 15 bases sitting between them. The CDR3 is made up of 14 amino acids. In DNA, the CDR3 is TGTGCCAGCAGTTTGGGGGGGGTGTGGAATGGCTACACCTTC. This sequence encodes CASSLGGVWNGYTF.

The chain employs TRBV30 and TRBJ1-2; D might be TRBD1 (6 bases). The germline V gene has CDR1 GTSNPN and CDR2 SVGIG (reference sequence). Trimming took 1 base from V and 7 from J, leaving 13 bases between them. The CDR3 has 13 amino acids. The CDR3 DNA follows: TGTGCCTGGAGTGGAACGCTGGACAGTGGCTACACCTTC. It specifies CAWSGTLDSGYTF.

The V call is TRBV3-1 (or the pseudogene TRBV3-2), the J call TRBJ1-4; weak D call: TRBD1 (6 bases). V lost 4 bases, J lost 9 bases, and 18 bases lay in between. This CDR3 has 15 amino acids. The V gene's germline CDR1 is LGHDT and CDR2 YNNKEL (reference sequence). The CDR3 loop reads CASSPDSGVNKKLFF. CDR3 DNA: TGTGCCAGCAGCCCCGACTCAGGGGTGAATAAAAAACTGTTTTTT.

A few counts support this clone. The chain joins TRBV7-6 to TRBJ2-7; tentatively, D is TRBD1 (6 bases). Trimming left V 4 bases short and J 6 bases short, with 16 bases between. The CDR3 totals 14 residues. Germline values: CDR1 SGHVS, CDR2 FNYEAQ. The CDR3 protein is CASSSGQRGGEQYF. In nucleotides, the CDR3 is TGTGCCAGCAGCTCCGGACAAAGAGGGGGCGAGCAGTACTTC.

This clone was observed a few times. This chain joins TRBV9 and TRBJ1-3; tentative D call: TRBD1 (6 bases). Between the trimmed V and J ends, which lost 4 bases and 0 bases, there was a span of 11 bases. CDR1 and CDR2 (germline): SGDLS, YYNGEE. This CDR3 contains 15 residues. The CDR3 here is CASSPTGNSGNTIYF. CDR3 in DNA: TGTGCCAGCAGCCCCACAGGGAACTCTGGAAACACCATATATTTT. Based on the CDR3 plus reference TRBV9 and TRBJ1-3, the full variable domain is DSGVTQTPKHLITATGQRVTLRCSPRSGDLSVYWYQQSLDQGLQFLIQYYNGEERAKGNILERFSAQQFPDLHSELNLSSLELGDSALYFCASSPTGNSGNTIYFGEGSWLTVV.

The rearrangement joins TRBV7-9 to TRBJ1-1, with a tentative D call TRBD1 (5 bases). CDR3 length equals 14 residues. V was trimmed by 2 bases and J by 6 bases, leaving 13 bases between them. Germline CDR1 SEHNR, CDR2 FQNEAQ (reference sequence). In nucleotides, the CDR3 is TGTGCCAGCAGCTTATGGGGCCGGGGGGCTGAAGCTTTCTTT. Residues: CASSLWGRGAEAFF.

The CDR3 spells CASSPNRGDSPLHF. DNA of the CDR3: TGTGCCAGCAGCCCGAACAGGGGGGATTCACCCCTCCACTTT. This rearrangement joins TRBV28 to TRBJ1-6; 8 bases are shared with TRBD1. Trimming at V came to 6 bases and at J to 8 bases, leaving 6 bases not matched to a gene. This CDR3 region has 14 residues. Per germline, CDR1 MDHEN and CDR2 SYDVKM.

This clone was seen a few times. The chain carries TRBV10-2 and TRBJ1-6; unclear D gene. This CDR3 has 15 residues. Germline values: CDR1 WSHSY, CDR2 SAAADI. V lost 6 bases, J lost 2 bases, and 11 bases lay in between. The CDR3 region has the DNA TGCGCCAGCAGAGGAACCGGGGCCTATAATTCACCCCTCCACTTT. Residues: CASRGTGAYNSPLHF.

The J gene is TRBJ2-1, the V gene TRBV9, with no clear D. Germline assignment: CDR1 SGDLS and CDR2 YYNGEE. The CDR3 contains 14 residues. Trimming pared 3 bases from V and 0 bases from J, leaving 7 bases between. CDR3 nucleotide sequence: TGTGCCAGCAGCGCCCATAGCTCCTACAATGAGCAGTTCTTC. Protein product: CASSAHSSYNEQFF.

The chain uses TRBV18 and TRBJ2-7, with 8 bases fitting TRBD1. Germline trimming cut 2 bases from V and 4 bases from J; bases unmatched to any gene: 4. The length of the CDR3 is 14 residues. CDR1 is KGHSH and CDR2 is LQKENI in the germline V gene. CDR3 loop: CASSPTRQGYEQYF. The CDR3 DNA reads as TGTGCCAGCTCACCAACGAGACAGGGGTACGAGCAGTACTTC.